The TCR beta chain under discussion was sequenced for a study of blood T cell repertoires in COVID-19. Across the study: The cDNA or gDNA used as material had been derived from T cells, B-cell-depleted T cells, or PBMCs.

Libraries were prepared by immunoSEQ multiplex PCR; TCRdb keeps only in-frame clonotypes and omits some of them. The data contain about 150,000 clones, about 88% of them singletons. The germline V gene encodes CDR1 SGHNT and CDR2 YENEEA. Losses at the gene ends were 6 bases for V and 0 bases for J; bases not matched to a gene: 8. The CDR3 loop spans 15 amino acids. Sequences were obtained from peripheral blood. This receptor was obtained from a human donor with COVID-19, enrolled during active disease. The donor label of this sample is uncertain. The chain employs TRBV11-3 and TRBJ2-7; 7 positions match TRBD1. The CDR3 DNA is TGTGCCAGCAGTCCCGACAGGGAAGTCTCCTACGAGCAGTACTTC. Translating gives CASSPDREVSYEQYF. The full variable domain, with the rest looked up from reference TRBV11-3 and TRBJ2-7, is EAGVVQSPRYKIIEKKQPVAFWCNPISGHNTLYWYLQNLGQGPELLIRYENEEAVDDSQLPKDRFSAERLKGVDSTLKIQPAELGDSAVYLCASSPDREVSYEQYFGPGTRLTVT.